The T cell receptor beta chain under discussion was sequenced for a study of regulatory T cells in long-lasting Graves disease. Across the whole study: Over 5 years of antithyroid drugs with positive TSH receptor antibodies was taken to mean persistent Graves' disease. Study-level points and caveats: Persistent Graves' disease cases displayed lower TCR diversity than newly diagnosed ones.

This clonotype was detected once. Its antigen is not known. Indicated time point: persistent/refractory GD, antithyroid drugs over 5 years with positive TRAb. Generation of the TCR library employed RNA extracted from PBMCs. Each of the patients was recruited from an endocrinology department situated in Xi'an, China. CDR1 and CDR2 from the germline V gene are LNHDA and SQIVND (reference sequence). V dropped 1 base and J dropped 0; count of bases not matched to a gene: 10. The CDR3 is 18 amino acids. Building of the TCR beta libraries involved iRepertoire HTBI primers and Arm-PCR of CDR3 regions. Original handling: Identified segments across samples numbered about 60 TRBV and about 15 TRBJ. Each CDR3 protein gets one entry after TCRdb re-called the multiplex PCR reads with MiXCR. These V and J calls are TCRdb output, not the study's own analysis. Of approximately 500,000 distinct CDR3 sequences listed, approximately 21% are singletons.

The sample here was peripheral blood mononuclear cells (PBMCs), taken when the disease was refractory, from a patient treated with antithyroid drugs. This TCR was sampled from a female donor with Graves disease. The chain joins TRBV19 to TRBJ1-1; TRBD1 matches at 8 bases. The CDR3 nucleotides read TGTGCCAGTAGTATAGTATGGAGGGCAGGGGGCTTGAACACTGAAGCTTTCTTT. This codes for CASSIVWRAGGLNTEAFF. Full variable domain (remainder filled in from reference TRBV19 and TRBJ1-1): DGGITQSPKYLFRKEGQNVTLSCEQNLNHDAMYWYRQDPGQGLRLIYYSQIVNDFQKGDIAEGYSVSREKKESFPLTVTSAQKNPTAFYLCASSIVWRAGGLNTEAFFGQGTRLTVV.